The present T cell receptor beta chain was sequenced within a study of T cells in Graves' hyperthyroidism and ophthalmopathy. This clonotype was counted at least ten times. Its target is unknown. This CDR3 comprises 11 residues. V shed 6 bases and J shed 3 bases, with 9 bases lying between them. In germline, CDR1 is DFQATT, CDR2 SNEGSKA (reference sequence). Amplified TCR beta CDR3 regions came from RNA transcripts. The HTBI primer set was used in a first-round RT-PCR of the TCR CDR3. In TCRdb, the multiplex PCR reads were re-called with MiXCR into one record per CDR3 protein. The table lists around 530,000 distinct CDR3 sequences, roughly 15% of them singletons, with around 17% in the top ten. Whole-study results and caveats: Blood also held most thyroid clonotypes expanded beyond 0.001.

Sequenced input: blood. This chain uses TRBV20-1 with TRBJ2-7; TRBD2 might be the D (6 bases). This receptor was identified in a woman in her late teens or twenties with Graves' ophthalmopathy. Here the CDR3 reads CSAPAGYEQYF. In DNA, the CDR3 is TGCAGTGCCCCAGCGGGCTACGAGCAGTACTTC.